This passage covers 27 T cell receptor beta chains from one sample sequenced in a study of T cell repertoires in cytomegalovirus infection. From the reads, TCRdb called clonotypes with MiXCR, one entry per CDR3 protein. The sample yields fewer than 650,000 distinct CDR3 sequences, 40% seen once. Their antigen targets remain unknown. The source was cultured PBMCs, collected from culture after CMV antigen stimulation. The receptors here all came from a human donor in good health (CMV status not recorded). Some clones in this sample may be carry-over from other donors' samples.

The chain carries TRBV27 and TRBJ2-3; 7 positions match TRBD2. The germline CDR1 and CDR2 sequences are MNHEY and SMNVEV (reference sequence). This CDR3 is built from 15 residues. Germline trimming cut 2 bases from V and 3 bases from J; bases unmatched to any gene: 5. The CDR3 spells CASSLGGSLTDTQYF. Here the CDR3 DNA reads TGTGCCAGCAGTTTAGGCGGGAGTTTGACAGATACGCAGTATTTT.

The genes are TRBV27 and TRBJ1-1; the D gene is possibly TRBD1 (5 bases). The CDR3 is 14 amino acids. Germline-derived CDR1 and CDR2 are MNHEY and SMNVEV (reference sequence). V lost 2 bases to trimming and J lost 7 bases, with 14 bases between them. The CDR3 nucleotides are TGTGCCAGCAGTTTACGGAGGGTTGACAGTGAAGCTTTCTTT. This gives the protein CASSLRRVDSEAFF.

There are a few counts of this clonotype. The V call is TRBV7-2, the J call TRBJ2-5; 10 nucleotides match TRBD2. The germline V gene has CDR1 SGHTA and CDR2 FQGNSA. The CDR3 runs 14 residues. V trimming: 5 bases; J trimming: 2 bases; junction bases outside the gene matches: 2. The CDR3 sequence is CASSQGLAQETQYF. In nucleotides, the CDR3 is TGTGCCAGCAGCCAGGGACTAGCGCAAGAGACCCAGTACTTC.

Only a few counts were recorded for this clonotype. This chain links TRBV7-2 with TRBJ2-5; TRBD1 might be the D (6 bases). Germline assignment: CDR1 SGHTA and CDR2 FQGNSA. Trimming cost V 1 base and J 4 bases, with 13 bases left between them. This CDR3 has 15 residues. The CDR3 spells CASSLVVNRAETQYF. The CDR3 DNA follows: TGTGCCAGCAGCTTAGTGGTTAACAGGGCAGAGACCCAGTACTTC.

CDR3 loop: CAISVADFAADTQYF. CDR3 nucleotide sequence: TGTGCCATCAGTGTAGCCGACTTCGCCGCAGATACGCAGTATTTT. The chain has TRBV10-3 and TRBJ2-3; D unresolved. This CDR3 region has 15 residues. V lost 4 bases, J lost 4 bases, and 15 bases lay in between. The germline CDR1 and CDR2 sequences are ENHRY and SYGVKD.

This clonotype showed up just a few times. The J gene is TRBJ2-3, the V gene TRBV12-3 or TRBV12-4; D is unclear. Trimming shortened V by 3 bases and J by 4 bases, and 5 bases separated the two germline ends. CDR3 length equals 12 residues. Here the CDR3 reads CASSFIADTQYF. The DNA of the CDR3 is TGTGCCAGCAGTTTTATAGCAGATACGCAGTATTTT.

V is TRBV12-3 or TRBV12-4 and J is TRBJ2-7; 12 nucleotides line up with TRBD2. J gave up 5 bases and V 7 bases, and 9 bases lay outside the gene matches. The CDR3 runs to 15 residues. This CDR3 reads CASTFRGLAGNEQYF. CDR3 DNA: TGTGCCAGCACTTTCCGAGGACTAGCGGGGAACGAGCAGTACTTC.

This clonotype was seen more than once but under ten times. CDR3 DNA sequence: TGTGCCAGCAGTTACGGAGGATCCGAGCAGTACTTC. Residues: CASSYGGSEQYF. This chain links TRBV6-2 or TRBV6-3 with TRBJ2-7; D may be TRBD2 (5 bases). Trimming stripped 2 bases from V and 6 bases from J, with 8 bases between. Germline V lookup: CDR1 MNHEY, CDR2 SVGEGT. The length of the CDR3 is 12 residues.

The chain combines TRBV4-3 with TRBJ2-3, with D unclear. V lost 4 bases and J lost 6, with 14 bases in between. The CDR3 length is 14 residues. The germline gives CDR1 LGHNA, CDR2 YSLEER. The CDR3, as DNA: TGCGCCAGCAGCCTCAACCTTCCTAGGGATACGCAGTATTTT. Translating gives CASSLNLPRDTQYF.

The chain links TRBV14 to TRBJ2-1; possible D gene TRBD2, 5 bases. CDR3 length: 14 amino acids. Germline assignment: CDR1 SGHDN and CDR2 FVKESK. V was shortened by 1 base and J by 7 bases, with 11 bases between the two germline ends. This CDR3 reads CASSQVLVTNEQFF. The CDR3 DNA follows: TGTGCCAGCAGCCAAGTACTAGTTACGAATGAGCAGTTCTTC.

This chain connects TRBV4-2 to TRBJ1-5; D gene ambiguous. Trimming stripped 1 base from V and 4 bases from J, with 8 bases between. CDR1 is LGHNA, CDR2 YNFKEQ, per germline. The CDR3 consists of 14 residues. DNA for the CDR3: TGTGCCAGCAGCCAAGTACAAGCTAATCAGCCCCAGCATTTT. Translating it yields CASSQVQANQPQHF.

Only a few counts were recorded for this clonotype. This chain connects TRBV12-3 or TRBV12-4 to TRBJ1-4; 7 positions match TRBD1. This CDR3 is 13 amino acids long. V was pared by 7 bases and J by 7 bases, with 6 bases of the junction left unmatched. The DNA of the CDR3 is TGTGCCAGCACACGGACAGGAAGTGAAAAACTGTTTTTT. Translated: CASTRTGSEKLFF.

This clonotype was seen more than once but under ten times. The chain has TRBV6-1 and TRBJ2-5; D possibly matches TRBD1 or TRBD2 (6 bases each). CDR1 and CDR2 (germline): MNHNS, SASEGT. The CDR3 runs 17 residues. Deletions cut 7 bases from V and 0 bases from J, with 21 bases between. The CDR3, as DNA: TGTGCCAGCACTGAGGAGGGCACAGGGTATTACCAAGAGACCCAGTACTTC. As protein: CASTEEGTGYYQETQYF.

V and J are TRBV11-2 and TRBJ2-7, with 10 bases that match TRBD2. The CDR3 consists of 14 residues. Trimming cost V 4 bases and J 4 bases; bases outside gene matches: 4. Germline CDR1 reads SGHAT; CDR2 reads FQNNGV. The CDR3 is CASSSAGGIYEQYF. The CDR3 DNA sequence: TGTGCCAGCAGCTCAGCGGGGGGGATATACGAGCAGTACTTC.

CDR3 sequence (DNA): TGTGCCAGCTTCGGGTGGGGGGATAAAGGCTATGGCTACACCTTC. It is translated as CASFGWGDKGYGYTF. V gene TRBV7-4 combines with J gene TRBJ1-2; D may be TRBD1 (5 bases). The CDR3 totals 15 residues. Germline V gene sequence: CDR1 SGHVT, CDR2 SQSDAQ. V was shortened by 8 bases and J by 4 bases, with 20 bases between the two germline ends.

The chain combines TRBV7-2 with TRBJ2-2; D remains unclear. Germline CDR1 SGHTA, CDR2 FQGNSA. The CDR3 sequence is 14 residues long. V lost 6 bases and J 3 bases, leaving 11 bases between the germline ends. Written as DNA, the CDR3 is TGTGCCAGCAGTTACACCCATGACACCGGGGAGCTGTTTTTT. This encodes CASSYTHDTGELFF.

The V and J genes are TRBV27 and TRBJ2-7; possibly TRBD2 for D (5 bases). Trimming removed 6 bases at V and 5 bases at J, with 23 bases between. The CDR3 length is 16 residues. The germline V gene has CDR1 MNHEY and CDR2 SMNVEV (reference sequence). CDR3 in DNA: TGTGCCAGCAGGCTGAGCGCCGGACTTAAAGGTAACGAGCAGTACTTC. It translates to CASRLSAGLKGNEQYF.

For the CDR3, the DNA is TGTGCCACCAGCAGGGCCAGCCACCAGCCCCAGCATTTT. It is translated as CATSRASHQPQHF. The chain uses TRBV15 and TRBJ1-5; D gene uncertain. The CDR3 covers 13 residues. Germline assignment: CDR1 LNHNV and CDR2 YYDKDF (reference sequence). V shed 3 bases and J shed 7 bases, with 10 bases lying between them.

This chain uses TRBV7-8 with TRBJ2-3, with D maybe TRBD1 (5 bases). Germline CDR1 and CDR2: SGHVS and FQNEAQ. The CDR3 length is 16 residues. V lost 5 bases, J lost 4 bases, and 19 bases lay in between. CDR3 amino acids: CASSPLGRAVPDTQYF. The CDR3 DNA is TGTGCCAGCAGCCCCCTGGGCAGGGCGGTCCCAGATACGCAGTATTTT.

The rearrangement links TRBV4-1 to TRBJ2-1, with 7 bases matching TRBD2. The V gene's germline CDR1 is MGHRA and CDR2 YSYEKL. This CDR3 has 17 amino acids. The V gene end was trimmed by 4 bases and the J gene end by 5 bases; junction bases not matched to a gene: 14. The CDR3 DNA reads TGCGCCAGCAGCCTTAGACTTGAGGGACTAACCAACAATGAGCAGTTCTTC. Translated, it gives CASSLRLEGLTNNEQFF.

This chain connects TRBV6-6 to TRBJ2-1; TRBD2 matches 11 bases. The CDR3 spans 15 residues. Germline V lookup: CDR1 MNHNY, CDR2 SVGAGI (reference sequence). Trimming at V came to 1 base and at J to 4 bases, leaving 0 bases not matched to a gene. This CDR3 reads CASSYLAGGYNEQFF. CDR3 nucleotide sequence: TGTGCCAGCAGTTACTTAGCGGGGGGGTACAATGAGCAGTTCTTC.

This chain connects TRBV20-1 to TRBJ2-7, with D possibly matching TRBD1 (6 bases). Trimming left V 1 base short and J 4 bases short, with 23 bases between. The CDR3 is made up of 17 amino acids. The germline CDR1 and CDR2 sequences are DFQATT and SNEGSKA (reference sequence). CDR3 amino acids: CSARAGPTGKVSYEQYF. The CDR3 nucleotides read TGCAGTGCTAGAGCCGGACCCACAGGGAAAGTCTCTTACGAGCAGTACTTC.

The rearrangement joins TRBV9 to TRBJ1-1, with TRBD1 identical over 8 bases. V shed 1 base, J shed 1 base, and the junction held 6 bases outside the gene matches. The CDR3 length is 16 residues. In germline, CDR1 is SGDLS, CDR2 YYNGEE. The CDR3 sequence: CASSVSPGGWNTEAFF. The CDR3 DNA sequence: TGTGCCAGCAGCGTAAGTCCAGGGGGCTGGAACACTGAAGCTTTCTTT. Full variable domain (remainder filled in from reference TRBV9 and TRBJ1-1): DSGVTQTPKHLITATGQRVTLRCSPRSGDLSVYWYQQSLDQGLQFLIQYYNGEERAKGNILERFSAQQFPDLHSELNLSSLELGDSALYFCASSVSPGGWNTEAFFGQGTRLTVV.

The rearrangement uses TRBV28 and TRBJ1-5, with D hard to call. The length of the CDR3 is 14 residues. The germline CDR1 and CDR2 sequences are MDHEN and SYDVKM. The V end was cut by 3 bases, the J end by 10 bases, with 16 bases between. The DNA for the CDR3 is TGTGCCAGCAGTTTGACCAGAACGGGGTACCCCCAGCATTTT. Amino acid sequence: CASSLTRTGYPQHF.

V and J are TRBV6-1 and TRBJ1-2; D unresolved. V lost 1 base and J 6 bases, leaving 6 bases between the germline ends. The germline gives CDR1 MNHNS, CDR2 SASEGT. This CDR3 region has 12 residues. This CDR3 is CASSEVENGYTF. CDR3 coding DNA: TGTGCCAGCAGTGAAGTGGAAAATGGCTACACCTTC.

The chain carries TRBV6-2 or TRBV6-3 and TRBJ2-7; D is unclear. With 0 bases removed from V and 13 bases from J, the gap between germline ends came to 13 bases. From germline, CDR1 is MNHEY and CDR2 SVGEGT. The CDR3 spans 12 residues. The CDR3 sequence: CASSYSAVDSYF. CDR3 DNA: TGTGCCAGCAGTTACTCGGCCGTAGACTCCTACTTC.

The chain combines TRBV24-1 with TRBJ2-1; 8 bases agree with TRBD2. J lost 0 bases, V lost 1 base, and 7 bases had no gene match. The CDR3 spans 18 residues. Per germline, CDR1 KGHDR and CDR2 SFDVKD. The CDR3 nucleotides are TGTGCCACCAGTGATTTCTGGCGGGGGGCTGTCTCCTACAATGAGCAGTTCTTC. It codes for CATSDFWRGAVSYNEQFF.